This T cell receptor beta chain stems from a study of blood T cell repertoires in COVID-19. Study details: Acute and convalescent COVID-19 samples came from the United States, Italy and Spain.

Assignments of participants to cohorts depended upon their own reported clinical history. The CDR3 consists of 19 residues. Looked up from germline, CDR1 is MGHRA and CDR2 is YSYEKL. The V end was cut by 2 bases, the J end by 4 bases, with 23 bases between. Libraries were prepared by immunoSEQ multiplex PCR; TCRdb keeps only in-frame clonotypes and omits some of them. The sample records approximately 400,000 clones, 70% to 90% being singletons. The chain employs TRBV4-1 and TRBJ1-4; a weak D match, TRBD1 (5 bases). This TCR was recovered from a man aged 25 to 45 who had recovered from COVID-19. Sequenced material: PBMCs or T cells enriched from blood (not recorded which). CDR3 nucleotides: TGCGCCAGCAGCCAAAAGACAGTAGGGTTTCGGGCCTTTAATGAAAAACTGTTTTTT. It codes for CASSQKTVGFRAFNEKLFF.